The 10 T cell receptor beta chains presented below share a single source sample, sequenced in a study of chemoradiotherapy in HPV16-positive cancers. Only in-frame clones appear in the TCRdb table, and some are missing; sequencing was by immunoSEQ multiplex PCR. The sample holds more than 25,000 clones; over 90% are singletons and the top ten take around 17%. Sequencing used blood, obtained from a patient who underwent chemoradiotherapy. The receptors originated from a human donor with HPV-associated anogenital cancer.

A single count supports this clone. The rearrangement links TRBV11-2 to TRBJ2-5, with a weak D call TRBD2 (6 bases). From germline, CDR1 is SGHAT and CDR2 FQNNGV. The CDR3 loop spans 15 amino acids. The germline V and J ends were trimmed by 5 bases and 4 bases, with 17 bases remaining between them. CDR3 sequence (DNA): TGTGCCAGCAGCACCTCCCCCGGAGGGGCAGAGACCCAGTACTTC. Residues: CASSTSPGGAETQYF.

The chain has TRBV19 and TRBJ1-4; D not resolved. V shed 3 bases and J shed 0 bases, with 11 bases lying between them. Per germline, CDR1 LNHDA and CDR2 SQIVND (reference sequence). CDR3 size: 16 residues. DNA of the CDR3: TGTGCCAGTAGTATGTTTCTGGGAGCAACTAATGAAAAACTGTTTTTT. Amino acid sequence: CASSMFLGATNEKLFF. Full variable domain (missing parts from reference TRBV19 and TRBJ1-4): DGGITQSPKYLFRKEGQNVTLSCEQNLNHDAMYWYRQDPGQGLRLIYYSQIVNDFQKGDIAEGYSVSREKKESFPLTVTSAQKNPTAFYLCASSMFLGATNEKLFFGSGTQLSVL.

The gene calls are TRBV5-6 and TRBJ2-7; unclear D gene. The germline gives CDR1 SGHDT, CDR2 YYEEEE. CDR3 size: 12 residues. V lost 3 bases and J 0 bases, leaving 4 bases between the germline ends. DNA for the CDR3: TGTGCCAGCAGCTCGAGCTCCTACGAGCAGTACTTC. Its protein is CASSSSSYEQYF.

CDR3 region: CATSRGVGGPSYEQYF. DNA for the CDR3: TGTGCCACCAGCAGAGGGGTCGGGGGGCCATCGTACGAGCAGTACTTC. V usage is TRBV15 and J usage is TRBJ2-7; possibly TRBD2 for D (7 bases). Germline-derived CDR1 and CDR2 are LNHNV and YYDKDF (reference sequence). Trimming pared 1 base from V and 4 bases from J, leaving 17 bases between. The length of the CDR3 is 16 residues.

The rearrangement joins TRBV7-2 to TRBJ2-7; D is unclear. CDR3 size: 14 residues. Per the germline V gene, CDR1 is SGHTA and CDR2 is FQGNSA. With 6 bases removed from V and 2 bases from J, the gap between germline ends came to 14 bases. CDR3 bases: TGTGCCAGCAGTCGAAATAGAGGAGCCTACGAGCAGTACTTC. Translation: CASSRNRGAYEQYF.

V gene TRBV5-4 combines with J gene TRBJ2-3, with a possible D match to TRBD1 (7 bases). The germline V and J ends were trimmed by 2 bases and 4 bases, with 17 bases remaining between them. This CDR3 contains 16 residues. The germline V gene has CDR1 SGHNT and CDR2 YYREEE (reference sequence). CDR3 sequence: CASSFGRQGGADTQYF. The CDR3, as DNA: TGTGCCAGCAGCTTTGGAAGACAGGGAGGTGCAGATACGCAGTATTTT.

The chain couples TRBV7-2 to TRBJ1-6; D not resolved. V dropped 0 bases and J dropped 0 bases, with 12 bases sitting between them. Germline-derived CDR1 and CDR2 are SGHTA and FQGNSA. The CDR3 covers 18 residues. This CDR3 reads CASSLAASLISYNSPLHF. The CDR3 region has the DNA TGTGCCAGCAGCTTAGCCGCTTCCCTAATCTCCTATAATTCACCCCTCCACTTT.

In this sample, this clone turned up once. CDR3 DNA: TGCAGCGTGAGGAAGACAGGGGAGACCCAGTACTTC. Its translation: CSVRKTGETQYF. This chain uses TRBV29-1 with TRBJ2-5; 7 nucleotides match TRBD1. Per germline, CDR1 SQVTM and CDR2 ANQGSEA. V dropped 6 bases and J dropped 5; count of bases not matched to a gene: 6. The CDR3 sequence is 12 residues long.

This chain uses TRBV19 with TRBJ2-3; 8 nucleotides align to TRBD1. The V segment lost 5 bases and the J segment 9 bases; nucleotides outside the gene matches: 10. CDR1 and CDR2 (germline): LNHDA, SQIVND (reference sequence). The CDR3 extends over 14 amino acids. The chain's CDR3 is CASSPTDRERTQYF. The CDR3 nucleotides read TGTGCCAGTAGTCCGACGGACAGGGAGAGGACGCAGTATTTT.

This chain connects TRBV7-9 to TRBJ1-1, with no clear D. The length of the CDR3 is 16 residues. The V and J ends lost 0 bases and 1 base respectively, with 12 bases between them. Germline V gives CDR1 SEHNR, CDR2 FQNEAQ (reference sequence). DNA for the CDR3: TGTGCCAGCAGCTTAGCGGGGTACCTGGCGAACACTGAAGCTTTCTTT. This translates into CASSLAGYLANTEAFF. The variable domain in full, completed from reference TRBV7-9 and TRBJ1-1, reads DTGVSQNPRHKITKRGQNVTFRCDPISEHNRLYWYRQTLGQGPEFLTYFQNEAQLEKSRLLSDRFSAERPKGSFSTLEIQRTEQGDSAMYLCASSLAGYLANTEAFFGQGTRLTVV.